This is a list of T cell receptor beta chains from one sample in a study of blood T cell repertoires in COVID-19. The table came from immunoSEQ multiplex PCR; TCRdb's copy has only in-frame clones and leaves some out. The sample contains approximately 96,000 clones, 90% of which appear only once. Sequencing was carried out using peripheral blood. All receptors derive from a man in his fifties or sixties with acute or convalescent COVID-19. CDR3s leave out the opening cysteine and the closing phenylalanine or tryptophan.

j_gene | v_gene | CDR3aa
TRBJ2-7 | TRBV18 | ASSLSSTYEQY
TRBJ2-3 | TRBV7-2 | ASSLRAAGEVDTQY
TRBJ1-3 | TRBV19 | ASSIAGHSGSGNTIY
TRBJ2-1 | TRBV6-5 | ASSYRQGTYNEQF
TRBJ1-1 | TRBV10-3 | AISSGQGQGEAF
TRBJ2-7 | TRBV2 | ASNRRTSPYEQY
TRBJ2-1 | TRBV18 | ASSPKREGRNEQF
TRBJ2-5 | TRBV5-1 | ASSSGLARETQY
TRBJ2-7 | TRBV27 | ASSFSSAGAEQY
TRBJ2-3 | TRBV11-3 | ASSLRSGRAPSTDTQY
TRBJ1-2 | TRBV11-3 | ASSLDSRGSGYT
TRBJ1-5 | TRBV19 | ASSPLDRGQGSQH
TRBJ1-6 | TRBV28 | ASRGRSYSPLH
TRBJ2-7 | TRBV7-8 | ASSYIQGANSYEQY
TRBJ2-7 | TRBV6-5 | ASSHRETYEQY
TRBJ2-5 | TRBV6-6 | ASSPQLAGGQGETQY
TRBJ1-2 | TRBV9 | ASSVARRGLGYGYT
TRBJ1-5 | TRBV28 | ASSFGGANQPQH
TRBJ1-5 | TRBV19 | ASTLGPGEYKHQPQH
TRBJ2-1 | TRBV3-1/TRBV3-2 | ASSHGAGGLDEQF
TRBJ2-3 | TRBV7-2 | ASSLPSTDTQY
TRBJ1-5 | TRBV5-5 | ASNREQGINQPQH
TRBJ2-7 | TRBV28 | ASSSPGQGPGDEQY
TRBJ1-1 | TRBV30 | ASTGQNTEAF
TRBJ2-3 | TRBV7-2 | ASSLTLAGVGGTDTQY
TRBJ2-3 | TRBV11-2 | ASSPAAYTQY
TRBJ1-1 | TRBV5-1 | ASSQPGVGEAF
TRBJ1-2 | TRBV16 | ASSPPRRGGYGYT
TRBJ2-2 | TRBV14 | ASTWTNRAGELF
TRBJ1-5 | TRBV5-6 | ASSLASRGDQPQH
TRBJ2-5 | TRBV5-4 | ASSWGLGSTQETQY
TRBJ1-2 | TRBV5-5 | ASSLRGTGDVLGYT
TRBJ2-3 | TRBV4-1 | ASSQGDRGYTQY
TRBJ2-7 | TRBV30 | AWSSGRSSYEQY
TRBJ1-5 | TRBV6-2/TRBV6-3 | ASSQNRDQPQH
TRBJ2-2 | TRBV6-2/TRBV6-3 | ASSSRQGQGTGELF
TRBJ2-5 | TRBV5-1 | ASSLGSSLETQY